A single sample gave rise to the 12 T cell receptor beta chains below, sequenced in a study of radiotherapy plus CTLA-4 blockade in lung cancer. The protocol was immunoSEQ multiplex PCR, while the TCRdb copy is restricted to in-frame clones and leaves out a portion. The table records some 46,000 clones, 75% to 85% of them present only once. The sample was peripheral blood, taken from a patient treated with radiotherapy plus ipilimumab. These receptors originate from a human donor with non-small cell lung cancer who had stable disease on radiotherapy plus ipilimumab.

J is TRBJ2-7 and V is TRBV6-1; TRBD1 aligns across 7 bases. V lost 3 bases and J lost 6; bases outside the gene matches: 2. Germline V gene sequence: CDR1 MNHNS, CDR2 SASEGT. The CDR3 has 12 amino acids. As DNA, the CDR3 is TGTGCCAGCAGTGAGACAGGGACCGAGCAGTACTTC. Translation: CASSETGTEQYF.

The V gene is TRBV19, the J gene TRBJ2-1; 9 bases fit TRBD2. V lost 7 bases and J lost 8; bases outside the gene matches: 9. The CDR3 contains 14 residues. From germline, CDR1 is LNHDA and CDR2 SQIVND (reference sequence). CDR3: CASKVGTSFHEQFF. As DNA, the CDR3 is TGTGCCAGTAAAGTAGGGACTAGCTTCCATGAGCAGTTCTTC.

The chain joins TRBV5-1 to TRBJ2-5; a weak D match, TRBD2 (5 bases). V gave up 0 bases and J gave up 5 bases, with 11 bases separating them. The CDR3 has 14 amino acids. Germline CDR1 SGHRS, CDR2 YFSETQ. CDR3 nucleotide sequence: TGCGCCAGCAGCTTGGGTGGGAGTGGCGAGACCCAGTACTTC. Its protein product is CASSLGGSGETQYF. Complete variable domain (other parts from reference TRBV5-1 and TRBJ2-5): KAGVTQTPRYLIKTRGQQVTLSCSPISGHRSVSWYQQTPGQGLQFLFEYFSETQRNKGNFPGRFSGRQFSNSRSEMNVSTLELGDSALYLCASSLGGSGETQYFGPGTRLLVL.

The CDR3 DNA reads TGTGCCAGCAGCCTCCGAGCTAGCGGGAGCCCCGATACGCAGTATTTT. It encodes CASSLRASGSPDTQYF. This chain links TRBV9 with TRBJ2-3; TRBD2 agrees at 10 bases. The ends lost 4 bases at V and 6 bases at J; junction bases unmatched: 11. This CDR3 region has 16 residues. Germline CDR1 is SGDLS and CDR2 is YYNGEE. The whole variable domain, remainder taken from reference TRBV9 and TRBJ2-3, is DSGVTQTPKHLITATGQRVTLRCSPRSGDLSVYWYQQSLDQGLQFLIQYYNGEERAKGNILERFSAQQFPDLHSELNLSSLELGDSALYFCASSLRASGSPDTQYFGPGTRLTVL.

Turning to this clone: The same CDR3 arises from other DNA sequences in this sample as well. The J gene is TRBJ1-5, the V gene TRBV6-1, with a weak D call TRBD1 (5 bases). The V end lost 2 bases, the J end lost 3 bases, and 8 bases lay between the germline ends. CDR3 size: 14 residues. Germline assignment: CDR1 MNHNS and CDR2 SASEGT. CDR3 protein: CASSESGINQPQHF. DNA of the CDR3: TGTGCCAGCAGTGAATCAGGGATCAATCAGCCCCAGCATTTT.

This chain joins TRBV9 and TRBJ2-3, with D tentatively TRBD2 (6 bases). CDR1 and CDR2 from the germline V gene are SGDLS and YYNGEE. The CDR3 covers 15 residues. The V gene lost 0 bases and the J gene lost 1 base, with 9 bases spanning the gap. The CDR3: CASSVGGTGTDTQYF. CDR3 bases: TGTGCCAGCAGCGTAGGAGGGACTGGCACAGATACGCAGTATTTT.

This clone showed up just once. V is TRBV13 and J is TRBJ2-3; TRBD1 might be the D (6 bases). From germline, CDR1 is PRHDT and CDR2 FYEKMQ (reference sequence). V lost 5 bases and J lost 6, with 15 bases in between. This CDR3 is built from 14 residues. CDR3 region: CASSPPAGADTQYF. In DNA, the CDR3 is TGTGCCAGCAGCCCCCCCGCAGGGGCCGATACGCAGTATTTT. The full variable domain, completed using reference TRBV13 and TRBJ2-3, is AAGVIQSPRHLIKEKRETATLKCYPIPRHDTVYWYQQGPGQDPQFLISFYEKMQSDKGSIPDRFSAQQFSDYHSELNMSSLELGDSALYFCASSPPAGADTQYFGPGTRLTVL.

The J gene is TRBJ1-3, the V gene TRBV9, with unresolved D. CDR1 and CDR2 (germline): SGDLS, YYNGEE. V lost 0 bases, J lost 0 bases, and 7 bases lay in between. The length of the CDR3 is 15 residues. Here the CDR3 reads CASSVEGSSGNTIYF. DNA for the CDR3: TGTGCCAGCAGCGTAGAAGGGAGCTCTGGAAACACCATATATTTT.

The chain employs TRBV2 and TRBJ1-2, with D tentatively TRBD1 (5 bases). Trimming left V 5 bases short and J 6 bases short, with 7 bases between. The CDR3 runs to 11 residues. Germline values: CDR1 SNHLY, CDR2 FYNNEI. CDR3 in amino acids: CASSPQDGYTF. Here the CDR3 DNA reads TGTGCCAGCAGTCCACAGGATGGCTACACCTTC.

CDR3: CASSSTSASSYNEQFF. The CDR3, as DNA: TGTGCCAGCAGCTCGACTAGCGCGAGCTCCTACAATGAGCAGTTCTTC. The J gene is TRBJ2-1, the V gene TRBV7-3, with 8 bases lining up with TRBD2. The CDR3 runs to 16 residues. The germline CDR1 and CDR2 sequences are SGHTA and FQGTGA. V lost 4 bases to trimming and J lost 0 bases; unmatched junction nucleotides: 5.

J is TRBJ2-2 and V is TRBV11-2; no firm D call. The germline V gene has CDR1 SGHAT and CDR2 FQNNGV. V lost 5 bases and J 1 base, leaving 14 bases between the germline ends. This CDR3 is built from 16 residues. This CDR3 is CASSVLPSVNTGELFF. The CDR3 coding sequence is TGTGCCAGCAGCGTCCTCCCGTCAGTGAACACCGGGGAGCTGTTTTTT.

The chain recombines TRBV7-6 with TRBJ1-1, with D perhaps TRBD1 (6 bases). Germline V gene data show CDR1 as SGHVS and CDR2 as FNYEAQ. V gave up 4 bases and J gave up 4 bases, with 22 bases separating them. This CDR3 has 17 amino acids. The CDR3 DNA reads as TGTGCCAGCAGCTCGGCTGTCCTGGCAGGGGTTGGCACTGAAGCTTTCTTT. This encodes CASSSAVLAGVGTEAFF.